These 24 T cell receptor beta chains originate from one sample sequenced in a study of blood T cell repertoires in COVID-19. The repertoire was sequenced with immunoSEQ multiplex PCR; TCRdb's copy has only in-frame clones and lacks some. The sample lists 250,000 or so clones, approximately 89% occurring once. Sequenced material: PBMCs or T cells enriched from blood (not recorded which). The receptors come from a middle-aged man who had been exposed to COVID-19.

The chain carries TRBV7-3 and TRBJ2-7; a possible D gene is TRBD2 (6 bases). The CDR3 sequence is 14 residues long. Deletions cut 5 bases from V and 3 bases from J, with 14 bases between. Germline CDR1 reads SGHTA; CDR2 reads FQGTGA. The CDR3 spells CASSLTGGNYEQYF. The CDR3 bases are TGTGCCAGCAGCCTCACCGGGGGTAACTACGAGCAGTACTTC. Based on the CDR3 plus reference TRBV7-3 and TRBJ2-7, the full variable domain is GAGVSQTPSNKVTEKGKYVELRCDPISGHTALYWYRQSLGQGPEFLIYFQGTGAADDSGLPNDRFFAVRPEGSVSTLKIQRTERGDSAVYLCASSLTGGNYEQYFGPGTRLTVT.

The chain is built from TRBV7-2 and TRBJ2-5; 7 bases are a match to TRBD1. In germline, CDR1 is SGHTA, CDR2 FQGNSA. There are 11 residues in the CDR3. V dropped 4 bases and J dropped 9; count of bases not matched to a gene: 2. CDR3 DNA: TGTGCCAGCAGCTACAGGGGCGCCCAGTACTTC. It encodes CASSYRGAQYF.

The rearrangement uses TRBV6-6 and TRBJ2-7; possible D gene TRBD1, 5 bases. V was cut by 5 bases and J by 2 bases, with 13 bases left in between. The CDR3 loop spans 14 amino acids. Germline V CDR1 and CDR2: MNHNY, SVGAGI (reference sequence). The CDR3 spells CASSGPQGTYEQYF. The CDR3, as DNA: TGTGCCAGCAGTGGACCCCAGGGAACCTACGAGCAGTACTTC.

This clone was counted a few times. The rearrangement joins TRBV27 to TRBJ2-7, with TRBD2 matching 7 bases. CDR3 length equals 15 residues. Per germline, CDR1 MNHEY and CDR2 SMNVEV (reference sequence). The J segment lost 6 bases and the V segment lost 7 bases, leaving 15 bases of the junction unmatched. For the CDR3, the DNA is TGTGCCAGCACTCGGACCGGGACTACGACCCTCGAGCAGTACTTC. It codes for CASTRTGTTTLEQYF.

Remarks on this clone: Other nucleotide sequences in the sample specify the same CDR3. The J gene is TRBJ1-2, the V gene TRBV6-5, with 7 bases fitting TRBD1. CDR3 length: 14 amino acids. The germline gives CDR1 MNHEY, CDR2 SVGAGI. V was pared by 0 bases and J by 5 bases, with 3 bases of the junction left unmatched. Here the CDR3 reads CASSYSSGGYGYTF. The CDR3 nucleotides read TGTGCCAGCAGTTACTCATCAGGGGGGTATGGCTACACCTTC.

The chain employs TRBV28 and TRBJ2-7, with 8 bases matching TRBD2. The V gene end was trimmed by 6 bases and the J gene end by 3 bases; junction bases not matched to a gene: 7. Germline V CDR1 and CDR2: MDHEN, SYDVKM. This CDR3 contains 14 residues. The chain's CDR3 is CASRKLAGSYEQYF. The CDR3 bases are TGTGCCAGCAGAAAATTAGCGGGAAGCTACGAGCAGTACTTC.

V is TRBV19 and J is TRBJ2-1; 15 nucleotides match TRBD2. CDR1 LNHDA and CDR2 SQIVND come from the germline V gene (reference sequence). V was clipped by 6 bases and J by 6 bases; unmatched bases: 9. CDR3 length: 17 amino acids. This CDR3 is CASSGTSGRWGINEQFF. The CDR3 DNA follows: TGTGCCAGTAGCGGGACTAGCGGGAGGTGGGGGATCAATGAGCAGTTCTTC.

The rearrangement links TRBV5-4 to TRBJ2-7; 9 bases line up with TRBD1. The CDR3 covers 14 residues. Germline assignment: CDR1 SGHNT and CDR2 YYREEE (reference sequence). Trimming removed 4 bases from V and 5 bases from J; junction bases left unmatched: 7. This CDR3 reads CASSVTGGINEQYF. CDR3 coding DNA: TGTGCCAGCAGCGTGACAGGGGGAATAAACGAGCAGTACTTC.

This clone occurred a few times. J is TRBJ1-4 and V is TRBV5-4; D is uncertain. The germline V gene has CDR1 SGHNT and CDR2 YYREEE (reference sequence). The CDR3 sequence is 12 residues long. Trimming removed 3 bases from V and 8 bases from J, with 8 bases in between. The CDR3, as DNA: TGTGCCAGCAGCTCCAACGGGGAAAAACTGTTTTTT. It encodes CASSSNGEKLFF.

V and J are TRBV27 and TRBJ1-1; D is ambiguous. Looked up from germline, CDR1 is MNHEY and CDR2 is SMNVEV (reference sequence). Trimming took off 4 bases at V and 5 bases at J, with 14 bases between the two ends. The CDR3 length is 14 residues. The CDR3 is CASSSGDLGTEAFF. The CDR3 region has the DNA TGTGCCAGCAGTTCTGGCGACCTCGGGACTGAAGCTTTCTTT.

This clone was seen a single time. The chain links TRBV2 to TRBJ1-2; D is unresolved. The germline CDR1 and CDR2 sequences are SNHLY and FYNNEI. This CDR3 is built from 12 residues. Trimming left V 4 bases short and J 6 bases short, with 9 bases between. The CDR3: CASSVQKDGYTF. As DNA, the CDR3 is TGTGCCAGCAGTGTACAGAAGGATGGCTACACCTTC.

The J gene is TRBJ2-7, the V gene TRBV6-1, with unresolved D. Germline V gives CDR1 MNHNS, CDR2 SASEGT. V lost 1 base, J lost 3 bases, and 7 bases lay in between. CDR3 length: 13 residues. DNA for the CDR3: TGTGCCAGCAGTGAAGGGCAGAACTACGAGCAGTACTTC. It codes for CASSEGQNYEQYF.

This chain links TRBV13 with TRBJ2-3; 10 nucleotides line up with TRBD2. Germline V gene data show CDR1 as PRHDT and CDR2 as FYEKMQ (reference sequence). The ends lost 5 bases at V and 0 bases at J; junction bases unmatched: 20. CDR3 length: 21 amino acids. In DNA form, the CDR3 reads TGTGCCAGCAGCATCTGGACTAGCGGAGACCTTATTGTAGGGAGCACAGATACGCAGTATTTT. This translates into CASSIWTSGDLIVGSTDTQYF.

The J gene is TRBJ1-2, the V gene TRBV29-1, with D unresolved. V was trimmed by 0 bases and J by 2 bases, leaving 13 bases between them. This CDR3 is built from 15 residues. Germline CDR1 reads SQVTM; CDR2 reads ANQGSEA. CDR3 protein: CSVEDRGGVNYGYTF. CDR3 DNA: TGCAGCGTTGAAGATCGGGGAGGAGTCAACTATGGCTACACCTTC.

CDR3 protein: CASSPWTGTSNQPQHF. The DNA for the CDR3 is TGTGCCAGCAGCCCTTGGACAGGGACGAGCAATCAGCCCCAGCATTTT. This rearrangement joins TRBV28 to TRBJ1-5, with TRBD1 matching 8 bases. Germline values: CDR1 MDHEN, CDR2 SYDVKM. The CDR3 consists of 16 residues. The J segment lost 1 base and the V segment lost 6 bases, leaving 8 bases of the junction unmatched.

About this clone itself: Other DNA sequences from this sample encode an identical CDR3 as well. The chain carries TRBV28 and TRBJ1-1; 8 bases match TRBD1. V dropped 5 bases and J dropped 3; count of bases not matched to a gene: 2. CDR1 is MDHEN, CDR2 SYDVKM, per germline. The CDR3 covers 13 residues. The DNA of the CDR3 is TGTGCCAGCAGTCTGACAGGGGACACTGAAGCTTTCTTT. Translated: CASSLTGDTEAFF.

The gene calls are TRBV4-3 and TRBJ1-5; D might be TRBD1 (5 bases). The germline gives CDR1 LGHNA, CDR2 YSLEER. Trimming shortened V by 0 bases and J by 6 bases, and 12 bases separated the two germline ends. The CDR3 contains 15 residues. The CDR3 spells CASSQDLAGFQPQHF. Here the CDR3 DNA reads TGCGCCAGCAGCCAAGATTTGGCAGGGTTTCAGCCCCAGCATTTT.

This clone has just one count. This rearrangement joins TRBV4-3 to TRBJ2-1; 10 bases fit TRBD1. The CDR3 loop spans 18 amino acids. J was trimmed by 1 base and V by 0 bases; bases with no gene match: 6. CDR1 and CDR2 (germline): LGHNA, YSLEER. The CDR3 is CASSQDRTGGYSYNEQFF. The CDR3 coding sequence is TGCGCCAGCAGCCAAGATAGGACAGGGGGTTATTCCTACAATGAGCAGTTCTTC.

The chain links TRBV19 to TRBJ1-1; TRBD1 aligns across 7 bases. V lost 4 bases and J lost 0; bases outside the gene matches: 5. Germline CDR1 and CDR2: LNHDA and SQIVND (reference sequence). The CDR3 extends over 15 amino acids. CDR3 DNA sequence: TGTGCCAGTAGTACCGTACAGGGGCTGAACACTGAAGCTTTCTTT. Amino acids: CASSTVQGLNTEAFF.

V gene TRBV2 combines with J gene TRBJ2-1, with D perhaps TRBD2 (5 bases). V lost 10 bases and J lost 0, with 13 bases in between. Germline loops: CDR1 SNHLY, CDR2 FYNNEI. The CDR3 contains 14 residues. CDR3 region: CATGADLSYNEQFF. For the CDR3, the DNA is TGTGCCACCGGAGCGGATCTCTCCTACAATGAGCAGTTCTTC.

This clone has only a few counts. The chain links TRBV5-1 to TRBJ1-1; no reliable D call. The germline V gene has CDR1 SGHRS and CDR2 YFSETQ. The V and J ends lost 1 base and 5 bases respectively, with 9 bases between them. This CDR3 is 13 amino acids long. The CDR3 sequence is CASSLTGRTEAFF. As DNA, the CDR3 is TGCGCCAGCAGCTTGACGGGTCGGACTGAAGCTTTCTTT. Full variable domain (missing parts from reference TRBV5-1 and TRBJ1-1): KAGVTQTPRYLIKTRGQQVTLSCSPISGHRSVSWYQQTPGQGLQFLFEYFSETQRNKGNFPGRFSGRQFSNSRSEMNVSTLELGDSALYLCASSLTGRTEAFFGQGTRLTVV.

This chain links TRBV7-9 with TRBJ2-5, with D possibly matching TRBD1 (6 bases). Germline V lookup: CDR1 SEHNR, CDR2 FQNEAQ (reference sequence). The V and J ends lost 5 bases and 5 bases respectively, with 15 bases between them. This CDR3 region has 14 residues. CDR3 protein: CASSPQGSGETQYF. The CDR3 nucleotides read TGTGCCAGCAGCCCTCAGGGGTCGGGGGAGACCCAGTACTTC.

This chain connects TRBV3-1 (or the pseudogene TRBV3-2) to TRBJ1-5, with D unresolved. The germline gives CDR1 LGHDT, CDR2 YNNKEL (reference sequence). The ends were cut back, 3 bases at V and 0 bases at J, with 6 bases in the middle. This CDR3 has 14 residues. The CDR3 reads CASSQQHSNQPQHF. The CDR3 coding sequence is TGTGCCAGCAGCCAGCAACATAGCAATCAGCCCCAGCATTTT.

The sample holds one count of this clone. This chain joins TRBV3-1 (or the pseudogene TRBV3-2) and TRBJ2-2; the D is unclear. V was pared by 6 bases and J by 6 bases, with 5 bases between. CDR3 length: 11 residues. Per the germline V gene, CDR1 is LGHDT and CDR2 is YNNKEL (reference sequence). CDR3 sequence: CASRVAGELFF. The CDR3 DNA is TGTGCCAGCAGAGTAGCCGGGGAGCTGTTTTTT.